The T cell receptor (beta chain) described here comes from a study of human T cells and chemical hapten exposure. The germline V and J ends were trimmed by 1 base and 3 bases, with 2 bases remaining between them. The CDR3 is 12 amino acids. Germline V CDR1 and CDR2: SEHNR, FQNEAQ (reference sequence). This clonotype was observed many times. Specified time point: patch test 3, about 24 weeks after DPC sensitization. Described treatment: therapeutic diphenylcyclopropenone sensitization with weekly scalp DPC. MiXCR was run by TCRdb on the RACE reads, yielding one entry per CDR3 protein. The table has over 150,000 distinct CDR3 sequences, about a quarter seen once.

The receptor was derived from a woman aged 18-35 years with alopecia areata. Some clones in this sample may be carry-over from other donors' samples. The sequencing here drew on whole blood, taken in connection with sensitization to the hapten diphenylcyclopropenone (DPC). V usage is TRBV7-9 and J usage is TRBJ2-3; D gene unclear. The CDR3 loop reads CASSLETDTQYF. The CDR3 DNA reads TGTGCCAGCAGCTTAGAAACAGATACGCAGTATTTT.